This passage covers 11 T cell receptor beta chains from one sample sequenced in a study of blood T cell repertoires in COVID-19 (dated by TCRdb to the early 2020s). Library prep was done by the immunoSEQ multiplex PCR assay. TCRdb re-hosts the immuneACCESS table, in-frame sequences only. Its copies lack some clones; in the studies checked, an unresolved V gene accounts for under half of them, and the cause for the rest is not known. The sample profile shows under 95,000 clones; over 75% of them were found once. 3% of the sample comes from the top ten. The sequenced sample consisted of peripheral blood. Receptors were obtained from an elderly woman with COVID-19, enrolled during active disease.

The chain couples TRBV9 to TRBJ2-3; the match to TRBD2 covers 9 bases. The germline V gene encodes CDR1 SGDLS and CDR2 YYNGEE. With 4 bases clipped from V and 2 bases from J, the junction kept 5 bases outside the gene matches. This CDR3 has 15 amino acids. The DNA of the CDR3 is TGTGCCAGCAGCCAGACTAGCGGAACCACAGATACGCAGTATTTT. The encoded protein is CASSQTSGTTDTQYF.

The J gene is TRBJ2-3, the V gene TRBV21-1; the table's D call of TRBD2 was not tested on the DNA. TRBV21-1 is described as a pseudogene. The CDR3 loop spans 17 amino acids. The CDR3: CASSQTSGRERGDTQYF. CDR3 bases: TGTGCCAGCAGCCAAACAAGCGGGAGGGAACGGGGGGATACGCAGTATTTT.

This chain joins TRBV2 and TRBJ2-5, with 10 bases fitting TRBD2. Germline values: CDR1 SNHLY, CDR2 FYNNEI. The trim removed 6 bases at V and 1 base at J, leaving 5 bases unmatched. The CDR3 length is 15 residues. The CDR3 nucleotides are TGTGCCAGCAGGCGACTAGCGGGCATCCAAGAGACCCAGTACTTC. Amino acids: CASRRLAGIQETQYF.

The V gene is TRBV4-1, the J gene TRBJ1-5; D ambiguous. CDR1 and CDR2 (germline): MGHRA, YSYEKL. V lost 1 base and J 7 bases, leaving 8 bases between the germline ends. This CDR3 has 13 amino acids. CDR3 sequence reads: CASSQGRLQPQHF. Here the CDR3 DNA reads TGCGCCAGCAGCCAAGGGCGACTACAGCCCCAGCATTTT.

This chain links TRBV18 with TRBJ2-7; D perhaps matches TRBD1 (6 bases). Trimming removed 4 bases at V and 4 bases at J, with 11 bases between. The CDR3 loop spans 13 amino acids. The germline CDR1 and CDR2 sequences are KGHSH and LQKENI. The CDR3, as DNA: TGTGCCAGCTCACTCACAGGGACGTACGAGCAGTACTTC. Translating gives CASSLTGTYEQYF.

This chain links TRBV19 with TRBJ2-7; TRBD1 agrees at 10 bases. The CDR3 runs to 14 residues. Germline-derived CDR1 and CDR2 are LNHDA and SQIVND (reference sequence). Unmatched junction bases numbered 6, after V lost 5 bases and J lost 5 bases. CDR3 DNA: TGTGCCAGTAGTGGGGGACAGGGGAGTCACGAGCAGTACTTC. Protein sequence: CASSGGQGSHEQYF.

This sequence joins TRBV27 and TRBJ2-7; 9 nucleotides agree with TRBD1. The V and J ends lost 5 bases and 0 bases, in that order; junction bases with no gene match: 14. This CDR3 is 18 amino acids long. Germline V CDR1 and CDR2: MNHEY, SMNVEV (reference sequence). CDR3 region: CASSRFSGQGPNSYEQYF. In nucleotides, the CDR3 is TGTGCCAGCAGTCGCTTTTCGGGACAGGGACCAAACTCCTACGAGCAGTACTTC.

The CDR3 spells CSVVGQGAGYEQYF. For the CDR3, the DNA is TGCAGCGTGGTGGGGCAGGGGGCTGGCTACGAGCAGTACTTC. This chain links TRBV29-1 with TRBJ2-7; 8 bases agree with TRBD1. J gave up 3 bases and V 6 bases, and 10 bases lay outside the gene matches. The CDR3 consists of 14 residues. CDR1 and CDR2 (germline): SQVTM, ANQGSEA.

The V gene is TRBV28, the J gene TRBJ2-3, with 7 bases identical to TRBD1. Germline loops: CDR1 MDHEN, CDR2 SYDVKM. CDR3 size: 15 residues. Trimming took 7 bases from V and 5 from J; bases not matched to a gene: 12. CDR3 amino acids: CASTTPGQTQDTQYF. CDR3 in DNA: TGTGCCAGCACGACGCCGGGACAGACACAAGATACGCAGTATTTT.

The chain joins TRBV11-3 to TRBJ2-3, with 7 nucleotides matching TRBD2. CDR1 SGHNT and CDR2 YENEEA come from the germline V gene. The CDR3 has 15 amino acids. The V gene end was trimmed by 3 bases and the J gene end by 2 bases; junction bases not matched to a gene: 5. The DNA for the CDR3 is TGTGCCAGCAGCTTTACGGGGGGACCCACAGATACGCAGTATTTT. It codes for CASSFTGGPTDTQYF.

The chain is built from TRBV10-2 and TRBJ2-1, with a weak D call TRBD1 (6 bases). V gave up 7 bases and J gave up 1 base, with 8 bases separating them. CDR1 is WSHSY and CDR2 is SAAADI in the germline V gene. CDR3 size: 13 residues. The chain's CDR3 is CASTRGSYNEQFF. The CDR3 DNA follows: TGCGCCAGCACTAGGGGGTCCTACAATGAGCAGTTCTTC.